A selection of T cell receptor beta chains follows, all from one sample in a study of blood T cells in healthy people across ages. Using its own MiXCR run on the 5' RACE reads, TCRdb lists one record per CDR3 protein. The sample comprises about 800,000 distinct CDR3 sequences, about 46% of which are singletons, and 18% rests with the top ten. Input material: blood. The receptors shown here come from a man aged 80 or over in good health. Both conserved end residues are part of each CDR3. Each record gives: V gene, J gene, clone size, D gene, CDR3 protein, CDR3 DNA. D genes are given only for firm matches. The size entry is marked missing in some rows and otherwise reads once, few, many or a size class.

TRBV28	TRBJ2-1	-	TRBD2	CALRSSGGQDEQFF	TGTGCCCTCCGGAGTAGCGGGGGGCAGGATGAGCAGTTCTTC
TRBV20-1	TRBJ2-1	-	-	CSARSQGTPTYNEQFF	TGCAGTGCTAGATCACAGGGGACTCCGACCTACAATGAGCAGTTCTTC
TRBV6-5	TRBJ1-4	-	-	CASSPHWETEKLFF	TGTGCCAGCAGCCCCCACTGGGAAACCGAAAAACTGTTTTTT
TRBV24-1	TRBJ2-5	-	-	CATSDRRETQYF	TGTGCCACCAGTGACAGAAGGGAGACCCAGTACTTC
TRBV9	TRBJ2-3	-	TRBD2	CASSRTSGRTSDTQYF	TGTGCCAGCAGCAGAACTAGCGGGAGGACGTCGGATACGCAGTATTTT
TRBV27	TRBJ2-3	few	-	CATQPTSTDTQYF	TGTGCCACGCAACCTACTAGCACAGATACGCAGTATTTT
TRBV7-2	TRBJ2-5	-	TRBD2	CASSSGIAGGQTQYF	TGTGCCAGCAGCTCCGGTATAGCGGGAGGGCAGACCCAGTACTTC
TRBV7-2	TRBJ2-1	many	-	CASSETAGTLQNEQFF	TGTGCCAGCAGTGAAACCGCCGGGACTTTACAAAATGAGCAGTTCTTC
TRBV5-1	TRBJ2-1	many	TRBD2	CASSLGVAGGSGEFYNEQFF	TGCGCCAGCAGCCTGGGCGTAGCGGGAGGTTCTGGAGAATTCTACAATGAGCAGTTCTTC
TRBV4-2	TRBJ2-7	-	-	CASSQVRTGNSYEQYF	TGTGCCAGCAGCCAAGTCAGGACGGGAAATTCCTACGAGCAGTACTTC
TRBV21-1	TRBJ2-1	few	-	CASSITPKDQNNEQFF	TGTGCCAGCAGCATAACACCAAAGGACCAGAACAATGAGCAGTTCTTC
TRBV27	TRBJ2-2	-	-	CASSWGPGAGELFF	TGTGCCAGCAGTTGGGGGCCAGGGGCCGGGGAGCTGTTTTTT
TRBV7-3	TRBJ2-6	few	-	CASSLEEANVLTF	TGTGCCAGCAGCCTCGAGGAGGCCAACGTCCTGACTTTC
TRBV10-3	TRBJ1-6	once	-	CAIRVDSPNSPPHF	TGTGCCATCAGGGTGGACAGTCCTAATTCACCCCCCCACTTT
TRBV20-1	TRBJ1-2	-	-	CSAGTDSNYGYTF	TGCAGTGCTGGGACGGACAGCAACTATGGCTACACCTTC
TRBV5-1	TRBJ2-3	few	-	CASTGVGSTDTQYF	TGCGCCAGCACCGGGGTCGGTAGCACAGATACGCAGTATTTT
TRBV20-1	TRBJ2-5	-	TRBD2	CSASSIAGGYQETQYF	TGCAGTGCTTCATCGATCGCGGGAGGTTACCAAGAGACCCAGTACTTC
TRBV14	TRBJ1-6	-	TRBD1	CASSQRTGISNSPLHF	TGTGCCAGCAGCCAACGGACAGGGATAAGCAATTCACCCCTCCACTTT
TRBV7-2	TRBJ2-1	-	TRBD2	CASGVIGTSGYNEQFF	TGTGCCAGCGGCGTCATCGGGACTAGCGGTTACAATGAGCAGTTCTTC
TRBV4-2	TRBJ1-5	many	TRBD1	CASSQVRGRDQPQHF	TGTGCCAGCAGCCAAGTCAGGGGGCGAGATCAGCCCCAGCATTTT
TRBV29-1	TRBJ2-2	-	TRBD2	CSVDTGGSTGKLFF	TGCAGCGTTGACACGGGAGGCTCCACCGGGAAGCTGTTTTTT
TRBV11-3	TRBJ2-1	few	TRBD2	CASSFSGTSGMVKEQFF	TGTGCCAGCAGCTTTAGCGGGACTAGCGGGATGGTCAAGGAGCAGTTCTTC
TRBV7-2	TRBJ2-5	many	TRBD2	CASSYRVDSGRDETQYF	TGTGCCAGCAGCTACCGAGTGGATAGCGGGAGAGATGAGACCCAGTACTTC
TRBV3-1	TRBJ2-2	few	-	CAAQSLSGELFF	TGTGCCGCCCAATCCCTCTCCGGGGAGCTGTTTTTT
TRBV7-9	TRBJ2-5	-	TRBD2	CASSSGLAGDGETQYF	TGTGCCAGCAGCTCTGGACTAGCGGGAGATGGAGAGACCCAGTACTTC
TRBV5-1	TRBJ2-1	-	TRBD2	CASSLDAGGVPNEQFF	TGCGCCAGCAGCTTGGACGCGGGGGGGGTCCCCAATGAGCAGTTCTTC
TRBV4-1	TRBJ1-2	-	-	CASPPYTVGYTF	TGCGCCAGCCCCCCCTATACCGTGGGCTACACCTTC
TRBV10-3	TRBJ2-1	-	TRBD2	CAISEGLAGYEQFF	TGTGCCATCAGTGAGGGACTAGCGGGGTATGAGCAGTTCTTC
TRBV7-9	TRBJ1-4	many	-	CASSLDEVANEKLFF	TGTGCCAGCAGCTTAGACGAGGTAGCTAATGAAAAACTGTTTTTT
TRBV10-3	TRBJ2-1	-	TRBD1	CAISRDSYNEQFF	TGTGCCATCAGTAGGGACAGCTACAATGAGCAGTTCTTC
TRBV6-1	TRBJ2-5	many	TRBD1	CASSIFPPGQGSETQYF	TGTGCCAGCAGCATATTCCCCCCGGGACAGGGGAGTGAGACCCAGTACTTC
TRBV4-1	TRBJ2-2	few	-	CASSPRQVPNTGELFF	TGCGCCAGCAGTCCTCGACAGGTACCGAACACCGGGGAGCTGTTTTTT
TRBV2	TRBJ2-3	-	TRBD1	CASRTGGRDTQYF	TGTGCCAGCAGAACAGGGGGCCGAGATACGCAGTATTTT
TRBV9	TRBJ2-1	many	-	CASNPGFNEQFF	TGTGCCAGCAATCCTGGGTTCAATGAGCAGTTCTTC
TRBV9	TRBJ2-7	few	-	CARIGTNTYEQYF	TGTGCCAGAATAGGGACAAATACCTACGAGCAGTACTTC
TRBV11-1	TRBJ2-5	-	-	CASSLQLGGASQETQYF	TGTGCCAGCAGCTTACAGTTGGGGGGCGCAAGCCAAGAGACCCAGTACTTC
TRBV29-1	TRBJ2-7	many	-	CSVGEGDREQYF	TGCAGCGTTGGGGAAGGTGACCGCGAGCAGTACTTC
TRBV28	TRBJ2-3	few	-	CASSSARYTQYF	TGTGCCAGCAGTTCCGCCCGGTATACGCAGTATTTT
TRBV20-1	TRBJ2-7	-	TRBD2	CSARGLGAGEQYF	TGCAGTGCTAGGGGACTAGGGGCAGGCGAGCAGTACTTC